A single T cell receptor (beta chain) is shown here with its context. Its antigen is still unknown. The sample originates from a study of early T cells in non-severe SARS-CoV-2 infection. Study observations and caveats: Reliance on VDJdb matching favored anti-spike CD8 responses; private and CD4 specificities were missed.

The CDR3 loop spans 15 amino acids. V lost 6 bases, J lost 5 bases, and 17 bases lay in between. CDR1 SEHNR and CDR2 FQNEAQ come from the germline V gene (reference sequence). Individual cDNA molecules received unique molecular identifiers during library preparation. MiXCR was run by TCRdb on the 5' RACE reads, yielding one entry per CDR3 protein. Found here are over 50,000 distinct CDR3 sequences, 15% of them singletons; the top ten hold about 9.1%. The source was whole blood, collected at baseline. This sequence was found in an adult who was a healthcare worker with PCR-confirmed SARS-CoV-2 infection or an uninfected control (not recorded which). This chain joins TRBV7-9 and TRBJ2-1, with a tentative D call TRBD2 (6 bases). The CDR3 DNA reads TGTGCCAGCAGTCACCCGGGACTGCCCAACAATGAGCAGTTCTTC. It specifies CASSHPGLPNNEQFF.